These 27 T cell receptor beta chains originate from one sample sequenced in a study of blood T cell repertoires in COVID-19. Profiled with immunoSEQ multiplex PCR; TCRdb holds only in-frame clones, not every one. The data show over 400,000 clones, with roughly nine tenths seen just once and around 7.9% held by the top ten. Sequencing used PBMCs or T cells enriched from blood (not recorded which). These receptors all stem from a woman aged 55-70 years who had recovered from COVID-19.

The V call is TRBV18, the J call TRBJ1-1; 11 nucleotides line up with TRBD1. The CDR3 has 17 residues. The J segment lost 5 bases and the V segment lost 1 base, leaving 9 bases of the junction unmatched. Germline CDR1 KGHSH, CDR2 LQKENI. The CDR3 loop is CASSPRQTDRGQTEAFF. CDR3 sequence (DNA): TGTGCCAGCTCACCACGGCAGACGGACAGGGGGCAAACTGAAGCTTTCTTT. Variable domain in full (rest from reference TRBV18 and TRBJ1-1): NAGVMQNPRHLVRRRGQEARLRCSPMKGHSHVYWYRQLPEEGLKFMVYLQKENIIDESGMPKERFSAEFPKEGPSILRIQQVVRGDSAAYFCASSPRQTDRGQTEAFFGQGTRLTVV.

This chain connects TRBV11-3 to TRBJ2-5; the D is unclear. CDR3 length: 13 amino acids. The V gene's germline CDR1 is SGHNT and CDR2 YENEEA. V was clipped by 5 bases and J by 5 bases, with 12 bases between them. As DNA, the CDR3 is TGTGCCAGCAGCCTAACCCTTGAGGAGACCCAGTACTTC. Residues: CASSLTLEETQYF.

CDR3 residues: CASSSAAGSNYEQYF. In nucleotides, the CDR3 is TGTGCCAGCTCATCCGCCGCCGGGTCCAACTACGAGCAGTACTTC. The V gene is TRBV18, the J gene TRBJ2-7; no reliable D call. Trimming shortened V by 5 bases and J by 3 bases, and 17 bases separated the two germline ends. Germline CDR1 reads KGHSH; CDR2 reads LQKENI. This CDR3 spans 15 amino acids.

The genes are TRBV2 and TRBJ2-1; D gene ambiguous. The CDR3 loop spans 12 amino acids. The germline CDR1 and CDR2 sequences are SNHLY and FYNNEI. Trimming took 6 bases from V and 3 from J, leaving 6 bases between them. CDR3 nucleotide sequence: TGTGCCAGCAGGAGCGACTACAATGAGCAGTTCTTC. It is translated as CASRSDYNEQFF.

V gene TRBV28 combines with J gene TRBJ1-2; D is uncertain. This CDR3 is built from 13 residues. Germline lookup yields CDR1 MDHEN and CDR2 SYDVKM. Trimming removed 7 bases from V and 6 bases from J, with 15 bases in between. CDR3 bases: TGTGCCAGCACTCCTTCACTGTTCGATGGCTACACCTTC. This codes for CASTPSLFDGYTF.

Remarks on this clone: At the DNA level, this CDR3 is encoded by other sequences in the same sample as well. The chain employs TRBV11-2 and TRBJ2-7; TRBD1 agrees at 8 bases. Trimming cost V 3 bases and J 3 bases; bases outside gene matches: 4. The germline V gene encodes CDR1 SGHAT and CDR2 FQNNGV. The CDR3 totals 14 residues. The chain's CDR3 is CASSFGQGGYEQYV. CDR3 nucleotides: TGTGCCAGCAGCTTCGGACAGGGTGGCTACGAGCAGTACGTC.

Many counts were recorded for this clone. This same CDR3 is encoded by further DNA sequences in the sample. This sequence joins TRBV2 and TRBJ2-6, with 8 positions matching TRBD2. The CDR3 sequence is 18 residues long. CDR1 is SNHLY, CDR2 FYNNEI, per germline. V lost 6 bases to trimming and J lost 1 base; unmatched junction nucleotides: 11. This CDR3 reads CASRGPRGGRSGANVLTF. CDR3 bases: TGTGCCAGCAGAGGACCTCGGGGGGGTCGGTCTGGGGCCAACGTCCTGACTTTC.

This chain connects TRBV5-5 to TRBJ1-1, with D possibly matching TRBD1 (5 bases). The CDR3 runs 16 residues. Trimming cost V 4 bases and J 0 bases, with 16 bases left between them. Germline V lookup: CDR1 SGHKS, CDR2 YYEKEE (reference sequence). The CDR3 DNA sequence: TGTGCCAGCAGCCTAGGGACTTCTGTCATGAACACTGAAGCTTTCTTT. Translating it yields CASSLGTSVMNTEAFF.

This clone was seen only once. The CDR3 is CASSRGKGGFGELFF. The CDR3 coding sequence is TGTGCCAGCAGCCGCGGGAAGGGAGGTTTCGGGGAGCTGTTTTTT. The chain links TRBV5-6 to TRBJ2-2; TRBD2 might be the D (6 bases). This CDR3 contains 15 residues. Germline V gives CDR1 SGHDT, CDR2 YYEEEE. V shed 4 bases and J shed 7 bases, with 17 bases lying between them.

Note on this clone: Within the sample, other DNA sequences also encode this same CDR3. Written as DNA, the CDR3 is TGTGCCAGCAGTTATCCCAGCGGGGGCCCGCCAGATACGCAGTATTTT. Its translation: CASSYPSGGPPDTQYF. V and J are TRBV6-2 or TRBV6-3 and TRBJ2-3; 8 nucleotides agree with TRBD2. Germline V gene lookup returns CDR1 MNHEY and CDR2 SVGEGT. This CDR3 spans 16 amino acids. V lost 3 bases to trimming and J lost 4 bases; unmatched junction nucleotides: 9.

About this clone: The same CDR3 is also encoded by other DNA sequences in this sample. The genes are TRBV11-2 and TRBJ2-1, with 9 bases identical to TRBD2. The V gene end was trimmed by 1 base and the J gene end by 4 bases; junction bases not matched to a gene: 2. CDR1 is SGHAT and CDR2 is FQNNGV in the germline V gene. The CDR3 spans 15 residues. CDR3 DNA: TGTGCCAGCAGCTTAGGGCGGGGGGGGTACAATGAGCAGTTCTTC. Encoded protein: CASSLGRGGYNEQFF.

The V call is TRBV12-3 or TRBV12-4, the J call TRBJ1-2; no definite D call. This CDR3 region has 13 residues. The germline V and J ends were trimmed by 6 bases and 6 bases, with 14 bases remaining between them. CDR3 amino acids: CASSRGRLDGYTF. CDR3 DNA sequence: TGTGCCAGCAGCCGCGGTCGGTTAGATGGCTACACCTTC.

The count of this clone is one. The chain combines TRBV4-1 with TRBJ2-1, with D possibly TRBD1 on 6 matching bases. Germline values: CDR1 MGHRA, CDR2 YSYEKL. The ends were cut back, 4 bases at V and 4 bases at J, with 11 bases in the middle. This CDR3 region has 14 residues. The CDR3 DNA is TGCGCCAGCAGCCTCCGGGACACTTACAATGAGCAGTTCTTC. Translated: CASSLRDTYNEQFF.

The chain recombines TRBV5-4 with TRBJ2-1; 7 nucleotides line up with TRBD1. This CDR3 region has 20 residues. Trimming cost V 0 bases and J 4 bases; bases outside gene matches: 19. CDR1 is SGHNT and CDR2 is YYREEE in the germline V gene (reference sequence). CDR3 sequence (DNA): TGTGCCAGCAGCTTGGCATTACTCCATCACAGGGGTTTGCAATACAATGAGCAGTTCTTC. The encoded protein is CASSLALLHHRGLQYNEQFF.

The V call is TRBV27, the J call TRBJ1-2, with 7 nucleotides matching TRBD1. The CDR3 consists of 15 residues. CDR1 is MNHEY and CDR2 is SMNVEV in the germline V gene (reference sequence). V was clipped by 3 bases and J by 4 bases; unmatched bases: 8. The CDR3 bases are TGTGCCAGCAGTTTCGGGTCGGGGACAGTCTATGGCTACACCTTC. This gives the protein CASSFGSGTVYGYTF.

The chain uses TRBV3-1 (or the pseudogene TRBV3-2) and TRBJ1-4; no clear D gene. This CDR3 region has 17 residues. The germline V gene has CDR1 LGHDT and CDR2 YNNKEL (reference sequence). The V end was cut by 0 bases, the J end by 0 bases, with 11 bases between. CDR3 in DNA: TGTGCCAGCAGCCAAGATCTCTGGCCAGCAACTAATGAAAAACTGTTTTTT. It yields the protein CASSQDLWPATNEKLFF.

The chain employs TRBV28 and TRBJ1-6, with a weak D call TRBD1 (5 bases). V lost 8 bases and J lost 9, with 14 bases in between. The V gene's germline CDR1 is MDHEN and CDR2 SYDVKM. This CDR3 has 13 residues. CDR3 nucleotide sequence: TGTGCCAGCCTGCGGGGCCCCTCTTCACCCCTCCACTTT. Translating gives CASLRGPSSPLHF.

This clone was detected only once. The chain is built from TRBV30 and TRBJ1-6, with D perhaps matching TRBD1 (6 bases). CDR3 size: 15 residues. V was trimmed by 1 base and J by 8 bases, leaving 15 bases between them. Per the germline V gene, CDR1 is GTSNPN and CDR2 is SVGIG (reference sequence). The CDR3 region has the DNA TGTGCCTGGAGTGCCCGAACAGGGACGTATTCACCCCTCCACTTT. Translated: CAWSARTGTYSPLHF.

The chain couples TRBV18 to TRBJ2-7; D gene ambiguous. V dropped 5 bases and J dropped 5 bases, with 19 bases sitting between them. Germline V CDR1 and CDR2: KGHSH, LQKENI. The CDR3 sequence is 15 residues long. In DNA form, the CDR3 reads TGTGCCAGCTCAAGCAGTCTTGCAGGTATCAACGAGCAGTACGTC. Translation: CASSSSLAGINEQYV.

The rearrangement joins TRBV6-5 to TRBJ2-2, with 11 bases fitting TRBD2. The V segment lost 1 base and the J segment 7 bases; nucleotides outside the gene matches: 5. CDR3 size: 16 residues. Germline V CDR1 and CDR2: MNHEY, SVGAGI. The CDR3 coding sequence is TGTGCCAGCAGTTACTATCTACTAGCGGGGGTCGGGGAGCTGTTTTTT. It encodes CASSYYLLAGVGELFF.

V gene TRBV7-6 combines with J gene TRBJ2-2, with 9 bases aligning to TRBD1. The V segment lost 5 bases and the J segment 0 bases; nucleotides outside the gene matches: 4. The CDR3 contains 16 residues. Germline-derived CDR1 and CDR2 are SGHVS and FNYEAQ. The chain's CDR3 is CASSLQGAANTGELFF. DNA of the CDR3: TGTGCCAGCAGCCTACAGGGGGCCGCGAACACCGGGGAGCTGTTTTTT. Using reference TRBV7-6 and TRBJ2-2 for the parts outside the CDR3, the full variable domain is GAGVSQSPRYKVTKRGQDVALRCDPISGHVSLYWYRQALGQGPEFLTYFNYEAQQDKSGLPNDRFSAERPEGSISTLTIQRTEQRDSAMYRCASSLQGAANTGELFFGEGSRLTVL.

This chain joins TRBV11-2 and TRBJ2-7; possible D gene TRBD2, 5 bases. This CDR3 comprises 16 residues. CDR1 and CDR2 from the germline V gene are SGHAT and FQNNGV. Trimming left V 4 bases short and J 7 bases short, with 23 bases between. The CDR3 DNA sequence: TGTGCCAGCAGCTCGGACCTTTTTAGAGAACGGAGGGAGCAGTACTTC. This translates into CASSSDLFRERREQYF.

The chain carries TRBV9 and TRBJ2-2; D uncertain. The germline V gene encodes CDR1 SGDLS and CDR2 YYNGEE. The CDR3 length is 12 residues. The V end lost 0 bases, the J end lost 7 bases, and 4 bases lay between the germline ends. In DNA, the CDR3 is TGTGCCAGCAGCGTAGATATCGGGGAGCTGTTTTTT. Translating it yields CASSVDIGELFF.

The chain links TRBV5-6 to TRBJ2-7; a weak D match, TRBD2 (5 bases). Trimming cost V 6 bases and J 3 bases, with 22 bases left between them. The length of the CDR3 is 16 residues. Germline values: CDR1 SGHDT, CDR2 YYEEEE. CDR3 nucleotide sequence: TGTGCCAGCACCACCCAACCCCCCCGGACTCGCTACGAGCAGTACTTC. Amino acids: CASTTQPPRTRYEQYF.

The chain uses TRBV5-6 and TRBJ2-3; 14 bases are a match to TRBD2. Trimming at V came to 1 base and at J to 6 bases, leaving 4 bases not matched to a gene. The CDR3 runs 16 residues. Germline values: CDR1 SGHDT, CDR2 YYEEEE. CDR3 in DNA: TGTGCCAGCAGCTTGCCGACTAGCGGGGGGGCGGATACGCAGTATTTT. Its translation: CASSLPTSGGADTQYF.

The chain employs TRBV5-1 and TRBJ2-7; TRBD2 agrees at 8 bases. The CDR3 consists of 14 residues. The germline V gene has CDR1 SGHRS and CDR2 YFSETQ. V lost 4 bases and J lost 3; bases outside the gene matches: 6. CDR3 residues: CASSPGGGFYEQYF. The CDR3 nucleotides read TGCGCCAGCAGCCCGGGGGGGGGCTTCTACGAGCAGTACTTC.

The chain combines TRBV5-1 with TRBJ1-1; 9 nucleotides align to TRBD1. With 4 bases clipped from V and 0 bases from J, the junction kept 4 bases outside the gene matches. The CDR3 runs to 15 residues. The germline CDR1 and CDR2 sequences are SGHRS and YFSETQ. Written as DNA, the CDR3 is TGCGCCAGCAGCGGAGGACAGGGGCTGAACACTGAAGCTTTCTTT. This codes for CASSGGQGLNTEAFF.